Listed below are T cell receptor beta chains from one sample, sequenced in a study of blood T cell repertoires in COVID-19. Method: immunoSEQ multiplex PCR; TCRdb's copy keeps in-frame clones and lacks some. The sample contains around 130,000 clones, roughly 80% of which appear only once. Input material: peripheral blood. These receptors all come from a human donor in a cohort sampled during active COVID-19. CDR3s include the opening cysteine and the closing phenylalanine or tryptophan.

CASSRELYEQYF TRBJ2-7 12 TRBV13
CASSRSGTGGEKLFF TRBJ1-4 15 TRBV7-2
CASSQKGQANTGELFF TRBJ2-2 16 TRBV3-1/TRBV3-2
CASTPVGTEAFF TRBJ1-1 12 TRBV7-9
CASRASGGGNEQFF TRBJ2-1 14 TRBV5-1
CASSSLIQNGYTF TRBJ1-2 13 TRBV5-1
CASSIPAGGLNEQFF TRBJ2-1 15 TRBV19
CASSQDKSGLGTDTQYF TRBJ2-3 17 TRBV4-1
CASSRAYNSPLHF TRBJ1-6 13 TRBV6-5
CASSQSGISYEQYF TRBJ2-7 14 TRBV14